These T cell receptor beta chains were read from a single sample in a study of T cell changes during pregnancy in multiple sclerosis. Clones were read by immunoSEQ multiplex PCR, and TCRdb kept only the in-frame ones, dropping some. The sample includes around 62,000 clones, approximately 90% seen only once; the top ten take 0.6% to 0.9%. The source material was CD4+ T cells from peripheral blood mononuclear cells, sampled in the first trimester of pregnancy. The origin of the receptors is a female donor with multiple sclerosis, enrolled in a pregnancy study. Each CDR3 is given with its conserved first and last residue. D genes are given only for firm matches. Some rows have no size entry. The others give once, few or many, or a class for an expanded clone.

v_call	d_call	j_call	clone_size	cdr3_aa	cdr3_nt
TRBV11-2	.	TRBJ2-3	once	CASSLDRAPDTQYF	TGTGCCAGCAGCTTAGACAGGGCGCCGGATACGCAGTATTTT
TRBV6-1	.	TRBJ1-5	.	CASSELPTAQHF	TGTGCCAGCAGTGAACTCCCCACGGCCCAGCATTTT
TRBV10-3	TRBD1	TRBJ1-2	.	CAISEGQGNDYGYTF	TGTGCCATCAGTGAGGGACAGGGGAACGACTATGGCTACACCTTC
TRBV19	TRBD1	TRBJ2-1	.	CASSMAGDRGYNEQFF	TGTGCCAGTAGTATGGCCGGGGACAGGGGTTACAATGAGCAGTTCTTC
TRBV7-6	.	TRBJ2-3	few	CASSLGGRGTSDTQYF	TGTGCCAGCAGCTTAGGAGGCAGGGGTACATCAGATACGCAGTATTTT
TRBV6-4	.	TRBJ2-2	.	CASRGGLAPSTGELFF	TGTGCCAGCAGAGGTGGGCTAGCGCCCAGCACCGGGGAGCTGTTTTTT
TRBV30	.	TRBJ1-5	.	CAWSTRTVDQPQHF	TGTGCCTGGAGCACTAGGACAGTTGATCAGCCCCAGCATTTT
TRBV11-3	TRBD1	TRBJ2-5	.	CASGQGAKETQYF	TGTGCCAGCGGACAGGGGGCGAAAGAGACCCAGTACTTC
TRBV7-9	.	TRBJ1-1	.	CASSLIMALNTEAFF	TGTGCCAGCAGCTTAATTATGGCTCTTAACACTGAAGCTTTCTTT
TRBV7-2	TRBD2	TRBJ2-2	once	CASSSGTRGTGELFF	TGTGCCAGCAGCTCCGGGACTAGGGGCACCGGGGAGCTGTTTTTT
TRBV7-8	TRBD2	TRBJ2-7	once	CASSRTSGGNSYEQYF	TGTGCCAGCAGCCGTACTAGCGGGGGGAATTCCTACGAGCAGTACTTC
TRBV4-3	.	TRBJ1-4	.	CASSQEGRANEKLFF	TGCGCCAGCAGCCAAGAGGGCAGGGCTAACGAAAAACTGTTTTTT
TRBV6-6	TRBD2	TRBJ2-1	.	CASSPLAGEPLHEQFF	TGTGCCAGCAGTCCCCTAGCGGGGGAACCTCTTCATGAGCAGTTCTTC
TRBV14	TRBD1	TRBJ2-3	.	CASSQTLDRVRADTQYF	TGTGCCAGCAGCCAAACCTTGGACAGGGTGCGTGCAGATACGCAGTATTTT
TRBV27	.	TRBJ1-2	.	CASSIDRAVGYGYTF	TGTGCCAGCAGTATCGACAGAGCAGTTGGGTATGGCTACACCTTC
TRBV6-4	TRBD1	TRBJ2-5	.	CASSQGARETQYF	TGTGCCAGCAGCCAGGGGGCGAGGGAGACCCAGTACTTC